These T cell receptor beta chains were read from a single sample in a study of T cell changes during pregnancy in multiple sclerosis. Sequencing was performed with immunoSEQ multiplex PCR; in TCRdb, only in-frame clones are kept and a portion is missing. Here the sample spans roughly 70,000 clones, roughly 92% being singletons. Sequenced material: peripheral blood, taken before pregnancy. These receptors originate from a female donor with multiple sclerosis, enrolled in a pregnancy study. CDR3s include the opening cysteine and the closing phenylalanine or tryptophan. The order of the fields is J gene, D gene, clone size, V gene, CDR3 DNA, CDR3 protein. D genes are given only for firm matches. The size of a clone is reported for some rows only, either as once, few or many, or as a class for expanded clones.

J: TRBJ2-3
D: TRBD2
size: once
V: TRBV7-9
DNA: TGTGCCAGCAGTAACGTCCGGGACTACCTCACAGATACGCAGTATTTT
CDR3: CASSNVRDYLTDTQYF

J: TRBJ1-1
D: TRBD1
size: -
V: TRBV19
DNA: TGTGCCAGTAGTATGGAGGACAGGGCGAACACTGAAGCTTTCTTT
CDR3: CASSMEDRANTEAFF

J: TRBJ2-1
D: TRBD1
size: -
V: TRBV11-3
DNA: TGTGCCAGCAGCCGGACAGGGGACTACAATGAGCAGTTCTTC
CDR3: CASSRTGDYNEQFF

J: TRBJ2-7
D: TRBD2
size: -
V: TRBV5-1
DNA: TGCGCCAGCAGCCCTGTGACTAGCGGGATTTACGAGCAGTACTTC
CDR3: CASSPVTSGIYEQYF

J: TRBJ2-3
D: -
size: -
V: TRBV4-2
DNA: TGTGCCAGCAGCCAAGAGGAGGGGCGGAGGGATACGCAGTATTTT
CDR3: CASSQEEGRRDTQYF

J: TRBJ2-1
D: TRBD2
size: -
V: TRBV7-3
DNA: TGTGCCAGCAGCGTTCACCCGGGACTAGCGGAGAATGAGCAGTTCTTC
CDR3: CASSVHPGLAENEQFF

J: TRBJ1-4
D: -
size: -
V: TRBV18
DNA: TGTGCCAGCTCACCACGGGGCGGTAATGAAAAACTGTTTTTT
CDR3: CASSPRGGNEKLFF

J: TRBJ2-4
D: TRBD1
size: once
V: TRBV7-8
DNA: TGTGCCAGCAGCTTAAGCGGACAGGGGGCTTGGGCCAAAAACATTCAGTACTTC
CDR3: CASSLSGQGAWAKNIQYF

J: TRBJ2-7
D: TRBD2
size: once
V: TRBV4-3
DNA: TGCGCCAGCAGCCAAGCGGCTAGCGGGACCTACGAGCAGTACTTC
CDR3: CASSQAASGTYEQYF

J: TRBJ1-3
D: -
size: -
V: TRBV28
DNA: TGTGCCAGCAGCCTACAGGGCCAATTGGGCACCATATATTTT
CDR3: CASSLQGQLGTIYF

J: TRBJ2-7
D: TRBD2
size: -
V: TRBV6-1
DNA: TGTGCCAGCAGGCTAGCGGGAGGGAACTACGAGCAGTACTTC
CDR3: CASRLAGGNYEQYF

J: TRBJ2-7
D: TRBD1
size: -
V: TRBV27
DNA: TGTGCCACCGCACGGGACAGCTTCTCCTACGAGCAGTACTTC
CDR3: CATARDSFSYEQYF

J: TRBJ2-2
D: TRBD2
size: -
V: TRBV19
DNA: TGTGCCAGTAGTAACCTGGGACTAGCGGGAGCCGGGGAGCTGTTTTTT
CDR3: CASSNLGLAGAGELFF

J: TRBJ2-5
D: TRBD1
size: -
V: TRBV4-1
DNA: TGCGCCAGCAGCCAAACACAATACAGGGGGGAAGAGACCCAGTACTTC
CDR3: CASSQTQYRGEETQYF

J: TRBJ2-5
D: TRBD2
size: -
V: TRBV19
DNA: TGTGCCAGTAGGGGACTAGCTGGGGAGACCCAGTACTTC
CDR3: CASRGLAGETQYF

J: TRBJ2-5
D: -
size: -
V: TRBV5-8
DNA: TGTGCCAGCAGCTTTAGCTTTCAAGAGACCCAGTACTTC
CDR3: CASSFSFQETQYF

J: TRBJ2-3
D: TRBD1
size: once
V: TRBV5-6
DNA: TGTGCCAGCAGCCGGGCCGGGACAGAAAACACAGATACGCAGTATTTT
CDR3: CASSRAGTENTDTQYF

J: TRBJ2-1
D: -
size: -
V: TRBV25-1
DNA: TGTGCCAGCCGGGCCTACAATGAGCAGTTCTTC
CDR3: CASRAYNEQFF

J: TRBJ2-7
D: -
size: once
V: TRBV6-6
DNA: TGTGCCACCGAGAATGACATCACCTACGAGCAGTACTTC
CDR3: CATENDITYEQYF

J: TRBJ2-7
D: TRBD2
size: -
V: TRBV4-1
DNA: TGCGCCAGCAGCCTTACGACTAGCGCGGCCTACGAGCAGTACTTC
CDR3: CASSLTTSAAYEQYF

J: TRBJ2-1
D: TRBD2
size: -
V: TRBV5-4
DNA: TGTGCCAGCAGCTTCAAGGCTAGCGGGAGGGGTTTGGATGAGCAGTTCTTC
CDR3: CASSFKASGRGLDEQFF

J: TRBJ2-5
D: -
size: -
V: TRBV6-1
DNA: TGTGCCAGCAGTAAAGGGCCACAAGAGACCCAGTACTTC
CDR3: CASSKGPQETQYF

J: TRBJ1-2
D: -
size: -
V: TRBV19
DNA: TGTGCCAGTAGTATGGGCGATGGCTACACCTTC
CDR3: CASSMGDGYTF

J: TRBJ2-2
D: TRBD1
size: -
V: TRBV5-4
DNA: TGTGCCAGCAGCTTTGACAGGGGGCTGACCGGGGAGCTGTTTTTT
CDR3: CASSFDRGLTGELFF

J: TRBJ2-2
D: -
size: once
V: TRBV11-2
DNA: TGTGCCAGCAGCTTTCTTGGAGGGAACACCGGGGAGCTGTTTTTT
CDR3: CASSFLGGNTGELFF

J: TRBJ2-7
D: -
size: -
V: TRBV20-1
DNA: TGCAGTGCTACAAACGAGCAGTACTTC
CDR3: CSATNEQYF

J: TRBJ2-3
D: TRBD2
size: many
V: TRBV4-2
DNA: TGTGCCAGCAGCCCGGGACTAGCGGGAGGGGGAGATACGCAGTATTTT
CDR3: CASSPGLAGGGDTQYF

J: TRBJ2-4
D: -
size: -
V: TRBV7-9
DNA: TGTGCCAGCAGCGACCTACCGGACACCTCGGGGTACTTC
CDR3: CASSDLPDTSGYF

J: TRBJ2-7
D: -
size: -
V: TRBV12-5
DNA: TGTGCTAGTGGTTTGGTAATATTGGGGGTAGCGGAGCGATACGAGCAGTACTTC
CDR3: CASGLVILGVAERYEQYF

J: TRBJ2-6
D: TRBD2
size: -
V: TRBV7-2
DNA: TGTGCCAGCAGCTTGAGTAGCGGGTATTCTGGGGCCAACGTCCTGACTTTC
CDR3: CASSLSSGYSGANVLTF

J: TRBJ1-1
D: TRBD1
size: -
V: TRBV19
DNA: TGTGCCAGCCAGGGGGACACTGAAGCTTTCTTT
CDR3: CASQGDTEAFF

J: TRBJ2-1
D: TRBD2
size: -
V: TRBV27
DNA: TGTGCCAGCAGTTTATCGTTGGGACTAGCGGGACTCCAGCCGACGGAGCAGTTCTTC
CDR3: CASSLSLGLAGLQPTEQFF

J: TRBJ2-5
D: TRBD2
size: -
V: TRBV27
DNA: TGTGCCAGCAGTTCTCTGGGTCTAGCGGGATTGTACCAAGAGACCCAGTACTTC
CDR3: CASSSLGLAGLYQETQYF

J: TRBJ1-5
D: -
size: -
V: TRBV27
DNA: TGTGCCAGCAGTTCACAGGGCAGCAATCAGCCCCAGCATTTT
CDR3: CASSSQGSNQPQHF

J: TRBJ2-1
D: TRBD2
size: once
V: TRBV4-3
DNA: TGCGCCAGCAGTCGGGACTCAGCGGGATTGAGCTCCTACAATGAGCAGTTCTTC
CDR3: CASSRDSAGLSSYNEQFF

J: TRBJ1-3
D: TRBD1
size: -
V: TRBV9
DNA: TGTGCCAGCAGCGTAGGGGGCATCGGGACAGCGGGAAACACCATATATTTT
CDR3: CASSVGGIGTAGNTIYF

J: TRBJ2-7
D: TRBD2
size: -
V: TRBV4-1
DNA: TGCGCCAGCAGCCGGTGGCGGGGGAGCATCTACGAGCAGTACTTC
CDR3: CASSRWRGSIYEQYF

J: TRBJ2-2
D: -
size: -
V: TRBV5-1
DNA: TGCGCCAGCAGCACGGGACTCCTGAACAACGGGGAGCTGTTTTTT
CDR3: CASSTGLLNNGELFF

J: TRBJ2-5
D: TRBD1
size: few
V: TRBV6-1
DNA: TGTGCCAGCAGTCATCCCCAGGGGGCTGAGACCCAGTACTTC
CDR3: CASSHPQGAETQYF

J: TRBJ1-2
D: TRBD1
size: -
V: TRBV5-1
DNA: TGCGCCAGCAGTTCGGACAGGGGCTATGGCTACACCTTC
CDR3: CASSSDRGYGYTF

J: TRBJ1-1
D: -
size: -
V: TRBV29-1
DNA: TGCAGCGCTTCCACCTCTATGAACACTGAAGCTTTCTTT
CDR3: CSASTSMNTEAFF

J: TRBJ1-1
D: -
size: -
V: TRBV5-1
DNA: TGCGCCAGCAGGCCTCTGGGGGGGGGAGACACTGAAGCTTTCTTT
CDR3: CASRPLGGGDTEAFF

J: TRBJ2-2
D: -
size: -
V: TRBV7-2
DNA: TGTGCCAGCAGCCTACGGGGAGATTCCACCGGGGAGCTGTTTTTT
CDR3: CASSLRGDSTGELFF

J: TRBJ2-7
D: TRBD2
size: -
V: TRBV6-1
DNA: TGTGCCAGCAGGGGACTAGCGGCCTACGAGCAGTACTTC
CDR3: CASRGLAAYEQYF

J: TRBJ2-5
D: TRBD2
size: -
V: TRBV19
DNA: TGTGCCAGTGGACTAGCGGGAGTCGGGGAGACCCAGTACTTC
CDR3: CASGLAGVGETQYF

J: TRBJ2-7
D: -
size: -
V: TRBV12-5
DNA: TGTGCTAGGGTCTTTCAGGACTCCTACGAGCAGTACTTC
CDR3: CARVFQDSYEQYF

J: TRBJ1-4
D: -
size: few
V: TRBV9
DNA: TGTGCCAGCAGCGTAGGGCCAGGGCCCTCGGGAGCAACTAATGAAAAACTGTTTTTT
CDR3: CASSVGPGPSGATNEKLFF

J: TRBJ2-7
D: -
size: few
V: TRBV21-1
DNA: TGTGCCAGAAGACGTCCGGGACAGGGGAACGAGCAGTACTTC
CDR3: CARRRPGQGNEQYF

J: TRBJ1-1
D: -
size: -
V: TRBV6-5
DNA: TGTGCCAGCCACCGGGGGGGGCGGAACACTGAAGCTTTCTTT
CDR3: CASHRGGRNTEAFF

J: TRBJ2-7
D: TRBD2
size: -
V: TRBV10-3
DNA: TGTGCCATCAGCCCGGGACTAGCGGGAGCCCACGAGCAGTACTTC
CDR3: CAISPGLAGAHEQYF

J: TRBJ1-2
D: TRBD1
size: -
V: TRBV6-1
DNA: TGTGCCAGCAGTGAAGAAACAGGGGGCGGTGGCTACACCTTC
CDR3: CASSEETGGGGYTF

J: TRBJ2-1
D: -
size: -
V: TRBV5-1
DNA: TGCGCCAGCAGCCTAACAGGGAATGAGCAGTTCTTC
CDR3: CASSLTGNEQFF

J: TRBJ1-1
D: -
size: -
V: TRBV4-3
DNA: TGCGCCAGCAGCCAAGATTCAACAGGAAGCACTGAAGCTTTCTTT
CDR3: CASSQDSTGSTEAFF

J: TRBJ2-7
D: TRBD2
size: -
V: TRBV27
DNA: TGTGCCAGCAGTCCCACGACTAGCGGGGCCCCCTCCTACGAGCAGTACTTC
CDR3: CASSPTTSGAPSYEQYF

J: TRBJ1-2
D: -
size: -
V: TRBV7-9
DNA: TGTGCCAGCAGCCCTACCCGGGACAAGAACTATGGCTACACCTTC
CDR3: CASSPTRDKNYGYTF

J: TRBJ2-2
D: TRBD2
size: -
V: TRBV9
DNA: TGTGCCAGCAGCGACGGGAGGGCCAATCCACCCGGGGAGCTGTTTTTT
CDR3: CASSDGRANPPGELFF

J: TRBJ2-7
D: TRBD1
size: -
V: TRBV7-2
DNA: TGTGCCAGCAGCTTAGATCTTACGCGGGACAGGGCCTACGAGCAGTACTTC
CDR3: CASSLDLTRDRAYEQYF